This T cell receptor beta chain was profiled in a study of tumor and adjacent non-tumor tissue in lung cancer. About the research overall: Aged roughly 30 to 85 years, patients included 9 to 11 men and about 5 women with stage I to III disease. Study-level findings and limits: In normal lung, the top 100 clones were significantly more dominant than in tumor. Significantly higher TCR diversity was found in tumor than normal lung.

A modified ARM-PCR protocol with three rounds of nested PCR amplified TCRbeta. TCRdb redid the calling of the multiplex PCR reads with MiXCR, one entry per CDR3 protein. Among 80,000 to 130,000 distinct CDR3 sequences listed, about 60% were seen once. The template was RNA from unsorted bulk tissue. The normal lung tissue was taken more than 3 cm from the tumor edge. Between August and November 2014, newly diagnosed, chemotherapy-naive lung cancer patients underwent thoracic surgery in China. The V gene's germline CDR1 is SGHTA and CDR2 FQGTGA. Trimming took 2 bases from V and 5 from J, leaving 9 bases between them. The CDR3 loop spans 14 amino acids. Worth noting for this clonotype: Its antigen is unidentified. The missing conserved phenylalanine or tryptophan at the end of this CDR3 makes a read error likely.

This rearrangement joins TRBV7-3 to TRBJ2-2; D remains ambiguous. The specimen sequenced was distant non-tumor lung tissue. This clonotype originated in a man aged 25-45 years with non-small cell lung cancer. CDR3 nucleotides: TGTGCCAGCAGCTTAGCGGTCGGGACCGGGGAGCTGTTTTCT. This encodes CASSLAVGTGELFS.